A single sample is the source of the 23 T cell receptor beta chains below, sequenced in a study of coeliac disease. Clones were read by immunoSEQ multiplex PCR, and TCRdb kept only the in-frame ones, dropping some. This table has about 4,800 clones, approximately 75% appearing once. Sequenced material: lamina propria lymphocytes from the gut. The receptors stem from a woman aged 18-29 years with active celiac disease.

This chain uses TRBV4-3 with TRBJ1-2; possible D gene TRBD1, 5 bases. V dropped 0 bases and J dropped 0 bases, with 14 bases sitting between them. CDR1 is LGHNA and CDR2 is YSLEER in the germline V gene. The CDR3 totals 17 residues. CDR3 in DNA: TGCGCCAGCAGCCAAGAATCCACAGGCACTTCTAACTATGGCTACACCTTC. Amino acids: CASSQESTGTSNYGYTF.

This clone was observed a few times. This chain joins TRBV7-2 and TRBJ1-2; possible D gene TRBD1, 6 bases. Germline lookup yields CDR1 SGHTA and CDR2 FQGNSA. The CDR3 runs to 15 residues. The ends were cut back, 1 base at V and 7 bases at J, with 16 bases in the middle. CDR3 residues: CASSLVIGGAPGYTF. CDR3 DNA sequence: TGTGCCAGCAGCTTAGTGATAGGGGGGGCGCCTGGCTACACCTTC.

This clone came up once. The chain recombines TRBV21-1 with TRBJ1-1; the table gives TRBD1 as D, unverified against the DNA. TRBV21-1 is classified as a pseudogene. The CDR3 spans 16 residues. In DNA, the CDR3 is TGTGCCAGCAAAGAGGCGAGAGACAGGTGCCCCAATGAAGCTTTCTTT. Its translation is CASKEARDRCPNEAFF.

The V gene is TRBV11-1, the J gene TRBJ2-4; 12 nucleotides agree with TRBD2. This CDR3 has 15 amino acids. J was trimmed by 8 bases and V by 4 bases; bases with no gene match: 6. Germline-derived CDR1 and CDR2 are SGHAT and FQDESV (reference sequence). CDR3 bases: TGTGCCAGCAGCTCGACTAGCGGGAGTGGTGACATTCAGTACTTC. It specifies CASSSTSGSGDIQYF.

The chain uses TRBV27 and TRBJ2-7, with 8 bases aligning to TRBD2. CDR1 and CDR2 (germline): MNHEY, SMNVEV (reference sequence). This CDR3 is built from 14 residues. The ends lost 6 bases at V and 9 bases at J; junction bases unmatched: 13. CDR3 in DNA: TGTGCCAGCAGCACGGGAGGGCGGGGGGCACGGCAGTACTTC. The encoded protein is CASSTGGRGARQYF.

Here the CDR3 reads CASSEGSRDRIHEQYF. The CDR3 DNA reads TGTGCCAGCAGTGAAGGATCTCGGGACAGGATACACGAGCAGTACTTC. The chain recombines TRBV6-1 with TRBJ2-7, with 8 bases fitting TRBD1. Losses at the gene ends were 1 base for V and 5 bases for J; bases not matched to a gene: 10. Germline V gene lookup returns CDR1 MNHNS and CDR2 SASEGT. The length of the CDR3 is 16 residues.

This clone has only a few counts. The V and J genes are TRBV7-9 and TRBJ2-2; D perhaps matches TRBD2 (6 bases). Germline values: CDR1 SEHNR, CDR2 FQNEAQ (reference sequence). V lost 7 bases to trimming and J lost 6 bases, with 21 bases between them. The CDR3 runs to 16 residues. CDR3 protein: CASIDRDSGWAGELFF. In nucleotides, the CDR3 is TGTGCCAGCATCGACCGGGACTCCGGCTGGGCCGGGGAGCTGTTTTTT.

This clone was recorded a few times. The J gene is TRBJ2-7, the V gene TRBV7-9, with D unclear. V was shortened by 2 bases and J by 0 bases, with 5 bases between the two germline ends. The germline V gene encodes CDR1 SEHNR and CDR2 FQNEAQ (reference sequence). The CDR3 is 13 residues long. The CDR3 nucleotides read TGTGCCAGCAGCTTAAGTAGCTCCTACGAGCAGTACTTC. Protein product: CASSLSSSYEQYF.

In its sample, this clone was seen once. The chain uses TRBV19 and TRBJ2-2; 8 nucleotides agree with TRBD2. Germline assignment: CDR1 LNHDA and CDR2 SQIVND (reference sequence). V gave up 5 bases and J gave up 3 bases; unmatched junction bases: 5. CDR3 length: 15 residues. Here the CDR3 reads CASSPSGGHTGELFF. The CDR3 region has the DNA TGTGCCAGTAGTCCCAGCGGGGGCCACACCGGGGAGCTGTTTTTT.

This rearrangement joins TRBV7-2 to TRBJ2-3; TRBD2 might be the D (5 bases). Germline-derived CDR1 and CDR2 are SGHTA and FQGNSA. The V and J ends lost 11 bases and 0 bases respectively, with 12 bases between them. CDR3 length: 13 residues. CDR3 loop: CAVRGTSTDTQYF. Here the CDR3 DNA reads TGTGCCGTCCGGGGAACTAGCACAGATACGCAGTATTTT.

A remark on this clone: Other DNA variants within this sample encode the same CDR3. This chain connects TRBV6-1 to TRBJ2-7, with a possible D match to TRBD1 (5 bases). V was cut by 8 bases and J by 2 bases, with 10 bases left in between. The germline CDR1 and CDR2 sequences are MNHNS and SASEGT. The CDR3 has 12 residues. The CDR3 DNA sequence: TGTGCCAGCTCTAGGGGCACCTACGAGCAGTACTTC. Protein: CASSRGTYEQYF.

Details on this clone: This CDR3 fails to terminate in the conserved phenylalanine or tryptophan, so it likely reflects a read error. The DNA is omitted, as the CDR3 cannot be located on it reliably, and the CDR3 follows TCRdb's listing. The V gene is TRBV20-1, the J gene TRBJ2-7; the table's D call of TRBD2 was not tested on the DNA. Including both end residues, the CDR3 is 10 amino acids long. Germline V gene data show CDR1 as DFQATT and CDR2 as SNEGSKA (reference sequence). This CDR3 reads CSARGLEVVI.

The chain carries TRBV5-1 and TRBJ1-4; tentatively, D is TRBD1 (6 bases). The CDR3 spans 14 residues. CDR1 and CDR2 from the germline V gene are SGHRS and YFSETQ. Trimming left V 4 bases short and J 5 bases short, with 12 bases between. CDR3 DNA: TGCGCCAGCAGCAAAGACAGGAGGAATGAAAAACTGTTTTTT. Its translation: CASSKDRRNEKLFF.

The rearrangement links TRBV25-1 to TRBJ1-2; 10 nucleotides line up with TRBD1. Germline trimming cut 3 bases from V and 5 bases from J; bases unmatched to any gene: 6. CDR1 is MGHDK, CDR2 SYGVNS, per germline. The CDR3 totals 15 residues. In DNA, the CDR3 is TGTGCCAGCAGTGACCCGGGACAGGGGATTTATGGCTACACCTTC. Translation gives CASSDPGQGIYGYTF.

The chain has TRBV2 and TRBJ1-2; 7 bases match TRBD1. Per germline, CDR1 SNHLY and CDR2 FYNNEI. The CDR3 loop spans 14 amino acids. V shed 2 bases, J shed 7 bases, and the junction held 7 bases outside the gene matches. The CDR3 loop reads CASSERDSFSGYTF. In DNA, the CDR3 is TGTGCCAGCAGTGAAAGGGACAGCTTTTCTGGCTACACCTTC. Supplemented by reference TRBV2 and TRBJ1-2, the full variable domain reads EPEVTQTPSHQVTQMGQEVILRCVPISNHLYFYWYRQILGQKVEFLVSFYNNEISEKSEIFDDQFSVERPDGSNFTLKIRSTKLEDSAMYFCASSERDSFSGYTFGSGTRLTVV.

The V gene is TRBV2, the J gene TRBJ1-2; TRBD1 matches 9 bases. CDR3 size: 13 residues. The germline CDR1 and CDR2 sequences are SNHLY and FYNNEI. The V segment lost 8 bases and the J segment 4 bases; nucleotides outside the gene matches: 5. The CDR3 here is CASEGTGIYGYTF. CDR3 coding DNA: TGTGCCAGCGAGGGGACAGGGATCTATGGCTACACCTTC.

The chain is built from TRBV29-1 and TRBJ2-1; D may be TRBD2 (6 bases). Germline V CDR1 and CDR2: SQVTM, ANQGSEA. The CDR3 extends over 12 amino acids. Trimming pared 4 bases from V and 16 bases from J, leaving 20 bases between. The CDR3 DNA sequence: TGCAGCGTTGCTGACGGGGGACCAGTCCTATTCTTC. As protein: CSVADGGPVLFF.

This CDR3 is CASSQVWSSGNTIYF. DNA of the CDR3: TGCGCCAGCAGCCAAGTTTGGAGTTCTGGAAACACCATATATTTT. This chain connects TRBV4-1 to TRBJ1-3; D unresolved. Germline CDR1 MGHRA, CDR2 YSYEKL. Trimming shortened V by 1 base and J by 1 base, and 8 bases separated the two germline ends. CDR3 length: 15 amino acids.

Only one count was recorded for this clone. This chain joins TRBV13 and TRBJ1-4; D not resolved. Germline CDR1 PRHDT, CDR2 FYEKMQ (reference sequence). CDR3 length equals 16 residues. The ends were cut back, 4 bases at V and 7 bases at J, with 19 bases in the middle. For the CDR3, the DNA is TGTGCCAGCAGCTCTCGTCGACAAAAGTGGCGTGAAAAACTGTTTTTT. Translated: CASSSRRQKWREKLFF.

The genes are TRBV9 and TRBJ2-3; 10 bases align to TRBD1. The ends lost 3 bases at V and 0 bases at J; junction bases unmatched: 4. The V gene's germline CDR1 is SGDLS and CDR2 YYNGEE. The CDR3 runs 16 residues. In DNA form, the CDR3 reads TGTGCCAGCAGCGCCGGGACAGGGGTGAGCACAGATACGCAGTATTTT. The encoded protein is CASSAGTGVSTDTQYF.

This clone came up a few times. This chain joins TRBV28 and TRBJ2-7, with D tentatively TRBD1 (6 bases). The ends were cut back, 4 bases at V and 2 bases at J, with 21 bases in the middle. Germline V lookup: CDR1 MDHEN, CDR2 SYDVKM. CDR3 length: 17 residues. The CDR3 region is CASSSAFRTASTYEQYF. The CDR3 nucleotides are TGTGCCAGCAGTTCCGCCTTCCGGACAGCGTCAACCTACGAGCAGTACTTC. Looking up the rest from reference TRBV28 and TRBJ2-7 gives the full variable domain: DVKVTQSSRYLVKRTGEKVFLECVQDMDHENMFWYRQDPGLGLRLIYFSYDVKMKEKGDIPEGYSVSREKKERFSLILESASTNQTSMYLCASSSAFRTASTYEQYFGPGTRLTVT.

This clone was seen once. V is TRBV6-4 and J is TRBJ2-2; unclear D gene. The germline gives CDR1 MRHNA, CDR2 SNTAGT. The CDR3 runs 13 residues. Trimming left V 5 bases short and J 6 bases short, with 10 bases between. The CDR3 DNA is TGTGCCAGCAGTAGCACCACGGCCGGGGAGCTGTTTTTT. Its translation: CASSSTTAGELFF.

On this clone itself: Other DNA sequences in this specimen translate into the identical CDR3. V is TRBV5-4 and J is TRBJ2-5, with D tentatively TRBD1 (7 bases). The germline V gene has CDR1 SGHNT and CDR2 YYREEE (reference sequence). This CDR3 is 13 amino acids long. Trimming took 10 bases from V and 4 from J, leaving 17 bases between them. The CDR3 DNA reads TGTGCCGGTGAACTTCAGGGGGGAGAGACCCAGTACTTC. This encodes CAGELQGGETQYF.